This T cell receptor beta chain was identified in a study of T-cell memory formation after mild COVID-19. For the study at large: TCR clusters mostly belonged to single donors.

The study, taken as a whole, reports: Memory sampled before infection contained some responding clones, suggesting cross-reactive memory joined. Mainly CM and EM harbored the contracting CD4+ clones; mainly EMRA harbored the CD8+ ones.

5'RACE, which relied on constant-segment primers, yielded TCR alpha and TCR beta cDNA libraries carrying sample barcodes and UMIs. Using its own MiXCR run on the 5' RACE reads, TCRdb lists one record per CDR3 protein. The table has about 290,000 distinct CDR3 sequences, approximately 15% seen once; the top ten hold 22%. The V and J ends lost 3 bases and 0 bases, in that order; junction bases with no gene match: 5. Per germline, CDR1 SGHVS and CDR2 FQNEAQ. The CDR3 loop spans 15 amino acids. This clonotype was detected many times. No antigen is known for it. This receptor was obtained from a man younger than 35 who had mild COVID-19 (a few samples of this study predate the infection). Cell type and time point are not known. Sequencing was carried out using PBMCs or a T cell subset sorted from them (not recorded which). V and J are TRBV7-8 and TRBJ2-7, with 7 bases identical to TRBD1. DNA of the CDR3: TGTGCCAGCAGCTTCGGGACAGCCTACTCCTACGAGCAGTACTTC. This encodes CASSFGTAYSYEQYF.